This TCR beta chain emerged from a study of Tregs in tolerant kidney transplant recipients. The V end was cut by 0 bases, the J end by 6 bases, with 9 bases between. The CDR3 sequence is 14 residues long. Germline CDR1 and CDR2: MNHNY and SVGAGI (reference sequence). Points on this clone: Antigen specificity is unknown.

This table comes from immunoSEQ multiplex PCR, and its TCRdb copy is limited to in-frame clones, with some not included. The top ten hold about 0.34% of the sample, which has under 95,000 clones, 80% to 95% seen once. Study conclusions and caveats: Tregs expanded with activated donor B cells seemed most donor-specific.

Sample: Tregs from blood, taken before the transplant. The chain carries TRBV6-6 and TRBJ2-1; D tentatively fits TRBD1 or TRBD2 (5 bases each). The sequence was collected from a human donor who received a combined kidney and bone marrow transplant. CDR3 sequence reads: CASSYSIGANEQFF. In DNA, the CDR3 is TGTGCCAGCAGTTACTCGATCGGGGCCAATGAGCAGTTCTTC.